The T cell receptor beta chain described here comes from a study of Graves' ophthalmopathy and Graves' hyperthyroidism. Beta-chain TCR CDR3 regions were amplified from RNA transcripts. RT-PCR in the first round used HTBI primers; a second-round multiplex PCR followed. Via MiXCR, TCRdb re-called the multiplex PCR reads, giving one row per CDR3 protein. Here the sample spans roughly 400,000 distinct CDR3 sequences, about 18% being singletons. General study results and limits: For separating ophthalmopathy from stable hyperthyroidism, a 13-signature model gave 85% to 90% sensitivity and 75% to 83% specificity. Detection in blood was also observed for most expanded thyroid clonotypes above 0.001 frequency.

This clonotype was counted at least ten times. Its target is unknown. This CDR3 is 14 amino acids long. The junction had 9 bases not matched to a gene; V was cut back by 8 bases and J by 4 bases. Germline V CDR1 and CDR2: MDHEN, SYDVKM. The TCR comes from an adult woman with stable Graves' hyperthyroidism. The genes are TRBV28 and TRBJ1-1; 8 bases map to TRBD1. The sequencing sample was made of peripheral blood. DNA for the CDR3: TGTGCCAGCGACGACCCAGGGGGCGTCACTGAAGCTTTCTTT. Its protein is CASDDPGGVTEAFF.